This passage covers 11 T cell receptor beta chains from one sample sequenced in a study of cytomegalovirus exposure and HLA in healthy donors. The PCR employed 60 Vbeta primers together with 13 Jbeta primers. Repertoires were generated with immunoSEQ multiplex PCR, while TCRdb's copy carries only in-frame clones and drops some. The data show almost 200,000 clones, 70% to 80% seen once. Sequencing was carried out using PBMCs. These receptor sequences come from a male donor in good health and CMV-seropositive.

This chain connects TRBV4-3 to TRBJ1-1; a weak D match, TRBD1 (5 bases). The CDR3 is 15 amino acids. Germline CDR1 LGHNA, CDR2 YSLEER. V lost 4 bases and J lost 3, with 15 bases in between. The CDR3 coding sequence is TGCGCCAGCAGCCGCCTTTTGGGGGAGGACACTGAAGCTTTCTTT. Translated, it gives CASSRLLGEDTEAFF.

This chain joins TRBV5-4 and TRBJ1-1; D unresolved. The germline V gene encodes CDR1 SGHNT and CDR2 YYREEE (reference sequence). The CDR3 is 11 amino acids. Trimming stripped 7 bases from V and 4 bases from J, with 8 bases between. This chain's CDR3 is CASSGGTEAFF. As DNA, the CDR3 is TGTGCCAGCTCGGGTGGCACTGAAGCTTTCTTT.

For the CDR3, the DNA is TGTGCCAGTACCTCCAGGGGGGACACTGAAGCTTTCTTT. The encoded protein is CASTSRGDTEAFF. The chain recombines TRBV19 with TRBJ1-1; 7 bases match TRBD1. This CDR3 has 13 residues. The germline gives CDR1 LNHDA, CDR2 SQIVND (reference sequence). The V and J ends lost 7 bases and 3 bases, in that order; junction bases with no gene match: 5.

This clone was picked up a small number of times. The chain uses TRBV5-1 and TRBJ1-1; 8 bases are a match to TRBD1. V dropped 5 bases and J dropped 8; count of bases not matched to a gene: 11. Germline CDR1 is SGHRS and CDR2 is YFSETQ. CDR3 size: 14 residues. Here the CDR3 DNA reads TGCGCCAGCAGTCCCTCCGGACAGGGACGGGAAGCTTTCTTT. This translates into CASSPSGQGREAFF.

V and J are TRBV20-1 and TRBJ1-5; no reliable D call. The CDR3 covers 10 residues. V lost 7 bases to trimming and J lost 10 bases, with 11 bases between them. The V gene's germline CDR1 is DFQATT and CDR2 SNEGSKA (reference sequence). CDR3: CSVEGNPQHF. The CDR3 DNA is TGCAGTGTAGAGGGTAATCCCCAGCATTTT.

This chain connects TRBV7-3 to TRBJ2-5, with 7 bases that match TRBD2. V trimming: 5 bases; J trimming: 5 bases; junction bases outside the gene matches: 11. The germline gives CDR1 SGHTA, CDR2 FQGTGA. This CDR3 is built from 15 residues. CDR3 DNA sequence: TGTGCCAGCAGCCGAGGGACTAACTCTGGGGAGACCCAGTACTTC. Residues: CASSRGTNSGETQYF. The full variable domain, with the rest looked up from reference TRBV7-3 and TRBJ2-5, is GAGVSQTPSNKVTEKGKYVELRCDPISGHTALYWYRQSLGQGPEFLIYFQGTGAADDSGLPNDRFFAVRPEGSVSTLKIQRTERGDSAVYLCASSRGTNSGETQYFGPGTRLLVL.

The chain carries TRBV18 and TRBJ2-5; possible D gene TRBD1, 5 bases. CDR3 length: 13 amino acids. Germline assignment: CDR1 KGHSH and CDR2 LQKENI. Trimming removed 3 bases at V and 1 base at J, with 6 bases between. The CDR3 spells CASSPGPQETQYF. The DNA for the CDR3 is TGTGCCAGCTCACCGGGGCCCCAAGAGACCCAGTACTTC.

This clone was seen a few times. The CDR3 DNA reads TGTGCCAGCAGCCCCCGACAGGCCGACTACGAGCAGTACTTC. It is translated as CASSPRQADYEQYF. V gene TRBV9 combines with J gene TRBJ2-7; weak D call: TRBD1 (6 bases). CDR3 length: 14 amino acids. Trimming shortened V by 4 bases and J by 3 bases, and 14 bases separated the two germline ends. The V gene's germline CDR1 is SGDLS and CDR2 YYNGEE.

The V and J genes are TRBV7-3 and TRBJ1-1; TRBD1 agrees at 8 bases. The CDR3 is 17 amino acids. The germline V gene encodes CDR1 SGHTA and CDR2 FQGTGA. V lost 5 bases and J lost 0; bases outside the gene matches: 11. The CDR3 reads CASSLYQGAQMNTEAFF. CDR3 coding DNA: TGTGCCAGCAGCCTCTACCAGGGGGCCCAGATGAACACTGAAGCTTTCTTT.

The V call is TRBV6-1, the J call TRBJ1-5, with D hard to call. CDR3 length equals 15 residues. The V gene's germline CDR1 is MNHNS and CDR2 SASEGT. V was shortened by 4 bases and J by 0 bases, with 10 bases between the two germline ends. The CDR3 DNA follows: TGTGCCAGCAGTGGCGGACTCACTAGCAATCAGCCCCAGCATTTT. Translation gives CASSGGLTSNQPQHF.

Comment on this clone: The sample holds other DNA sequences that translate to the same CDR3. The chain joins TRBV11-3 to TRBJ2-3; D is uncertain. Germline CDR1 is SGHNT and CDR2 is YENEEA. The V end was cut by 1 base, the J end by 1 base, with 3 bases between. This CDR3 is built from 13 residues. In DNA form, the CDR3 reads TGTGCCAGCAGCTTAGGAGGCACAGATACGCAGTATTTT. This codes for CASSLGGTDTQYF.